Listed here are 2 T cell receptor beta chains from one sample, sequenced in a study of identical twins. TCRdb reanalysed the 5' RACE reads using MiXCR and keeps one entry per CDR3 protein. The sample consists of more than 350,000 distinct CDR3 sequences, roughly 9% of them appearing once. Sequenced material: naive T cells sorted from blood. These receptors were collected from a woman in her fifties or sixties in good health.

The table lists this clonotype with a few counts. This sequence joins TRBV12-3 or TRBV12-4 and TRBJ1-5; no definite D call. Trimming removed 2 bases from V and 0 bases from J, with 11 bases in between. The CDR3 has 16 residues. The CDR3 here is CASSLSRRASNQPQHF. In nucleotides, the CDR3 is TGTGCCAGCAGTTTAAGTCGGCGGGCTAGCAATCAGCCCCAGCATTTT.

The genes are TRBV12-3 or TRBV12-4 and TRBJ1-5, with 7 bases identical to TRBD1. The ends lost 6 bases at V and 4 bases at J; junction bases unmatched: 6. CDR3 length: 14 residues. The CDR3 protein is CASSGRTGNQPQHF. The DNA for the CDR3 is TGTGCCAGCAGCGGGCGGACAGGTAATCAGCCCCAGCATTTT.